This record concerns one T cell receptor (beta chain) sequence. These data come from a study of blood T cell repertoires in COVID-19. Whole-study context: The United States, Italy and Spain supplied acute and convalescent COVID-19 samples. T cells, B-cell-depleted T cells, or PBMCs provided the cDNA or gDNA that served as material.

This CDR3 region has 11 residues. V was pared by 8 bases and J by 8 bases, with 10 bases between. CDR1 and CDR2 (germline): MNHEY, SVGAGI. As originally analysed: Reference gene primers were amplified, and this amplification served to estimate nucleated cell counts. TCRdb's table, derived via immunoSEQ multiplex PCR, lists solely in-frame clones and lacks some. That table furnishes V, J and clone size, whereas the DNA furnished D and trimming. The sample yields roughly 80,000 clones, approximately 80% seen once. This TCR was sampled from a man at least 80 years old with acute or convalescent COVID-19. Sample: peripheral blood. The chain carries TRBV6-5 and TRBJ2-1; a possible D gene is TRBD1 (5 bases). CDR3 sequence reads: CASSRVYEQFF. CDR3 in DNA: TGTGCCAGCTCCAGGGTTTATGAGCAGTTCTTC.